The 12 T cell receptor beta chains below come from one sample, sequenced in a study of blood T cells in healthy people across ages. A sample-barcoded 5' primer and a J-beta primer mix were used in a second PCR of roughly 7 to 12 cycles. TCRdb processed the 5' RACE reads anew with MiXCR; each CDR3 protein has one entry. This table has over a million distinct CDR3 sequences, 42% appearing once. The sequencing sample was made of blood. These receptors were obtained from a woman aged 18-35 years in good health.

This clonotype turned up a few times. The chain links TRBV9 to TRBJ2-7; D might be TRBD2 (5 bases). This CDR3 is 13 amino acids long. V dropped 0 bases and J dropped 6 bases, with 10 bases sitting between them. Germline V lookup: CDR1 SGDLS, CDR2 YYNGEE. The CDR3 DNA is TGTGCCAGCAGCGTAGGGCCGGGATTCGAGCAGTACTTC. Amino acid sequence: CASSVGPGFEQYF.

The chain recombines TRBV4-1 with TRBJ2-3, with 8 bases lining up with TRBD1. The J segment lost 3 bases and the V segment lost 3 bases, leaving 8 bases of the junction unmatched. The CDR3 spans 16 residues. CDR1 is MGHRA and CDR2 is YSYEKL in the germline V gene. The CDR3 DNA is TGCGCCAGCAGCCACCGATGGCAGGGGGCGACAGATACGCAGTATTTT. Translating it yields CASSHRWQGATDTQYF.

This clonotype was picked up many times. This chain uses TRBV5-1 with TRBJ2-1, with 10 positions matching TRBD1. This CDR3 comprises 15 residues. From germline, CDR1 is SGHRS and CDR2 YFSETQ. V gave up 6 bases and J gave up 5 bases; unmatched junction bases: 8. This CDR3 is CASNLRGQGNNEQFF. In nucleotides, the CDR3 is TGCGCCAGCAACCTTAGGGGACAGGGGAACAATGAGCAGTTCTTC.

This chain uses TRBV5-1 with TRBJ2-5; D is ambiguous. Germline loops: CDR1 SGHRS, CDR2 YFSETQ. V lost 4 bases to trimming and J lost 1 base, with 11 bases between them. The CDR3 is 14 amino acids. CDR3 sequence reads: CASSPLQPQETQYF. The CDR3, as DNA: TGCGCCAGCAGCCCCCTCCAACCCCAAGAGACCCAGTACTTC.

The V and J genes are TRBV5-1 and TRBJ2-7, with 7 bases identical to TRBD1. This CDR3 has 12 residues. The ends lost 3 bases at V and 9 bases at J; junction bases unmatched: 6. In germline, CDR1 is SGHRS, CDR2 YFSETQ. The CDR3 loop is CASSSDRVRQYF. The DNA for the CDR3 is TGCGCCAGCAGCTCCGACAGGGTTCGGCAGTACTTC.

The V and J genes are TRBV7-2 and TRBJ2-7; D perhaps matches TRBD2 (5 bases). The V gene lost 2 bases and the J gene lost 7 bases, with 18 bases spanning the gap. The CDR3 length is 15 residues. Germline CDR1 and CDR2: SGHTA and FQGNSA. The CDR3 is CASSLRLKTYNEQYF. In DNA, the CDR3 is TGTGCCAGCAGCTTAAGACTAAAGACCTACAATGAGCAGTACTTC.

The CDR3 sequence is CSVQSLLAGVYEQYF. CDR3 DNA: TGCAGTGTCCAATCCCTACTAGCGGGGGTTTACGAGCAGTACTTC. The rearrangement joins TRBV20-1 to TRBJ2-5; 11 bases line up with TRBD2. The DNA end is a closer match to TRBJ2-7, so the J assignment may be wrong. CDR3 length: 15 amino acids. From germline, CDR1 is DFQATT and CDR2 SNEGSKA (reference sequence).

This clonotype was detected only once. A much larger clone sits a single nucleotide away, making a read error possible. V gene TRBV2 combines with J gene TRBJ2-1, with 8 bases aligning to TRBD2. Trimming at V came to 6 bases and at J to 2 bases, leaving 0 bases not matched to a gene. There are 13 residues in the CDR3. Germline V gene data show CDR1 as SNHLY and CDR2 as FYNNEI. The CDR3 region has the DNA TGTGCCAGCAGCGGGAGGGCCTACAATGAGCAGTTCTTC. This gives the protein CASSGRAYNEQFF.

This clonotype was recorded at least ten times. The rearrangement links TRBV7-8 to TRBJ2-3; 9 bases are a match to TRBD1. J gave up 1 base and V 5 bases, and 4 bases lay outside the gene matches. Looked up from germline, CDR1 is SGHVS and CDR2 is FQNEAQ. The CDR3 consists of 15 residues. The CDR3 coding sequence is TGTGCCAGCAGCCCTCGGACAGGGGGCACAGATACGCAGTATTTT. It translates to CASSPRTGGTDTQYF.

The rearrangement links TRBV6-6 to TRBJ2-7; possibly TRBD2 for D (5 bases). The CDR3 extends over 13 amino acids. Per germline, CDR1 MNHNY and CDR2 SVGAGI (reference sequence). Trimming shortened V by 5 bases and J by 4 bases, and 12 bases separated the two germline ends. CDR3 protein: CASSRPDSYEQYF. CDR3 DNA sequence: TGTGCCAGCAGTCGCCCGGACTCATACGAGCAGTACTTC.

The V and J genes are TRBV29-1 and TRBJ2-7; the D is unclear. The CDR3 is 13 amino acids. From germline, CDR1 is SQVTM and CDR2 ANQGSEA. V was shortened by 5 bases and J by 2 bases, with 13 bases between the two germline ends. CDR3 sequence: CSVCDSLTYEQYF. The CDR3 DNA reads TGCAGCGTTTGTGATAGCCTGACCTACGAGCAGTACTTC.

On this clonotype itself: One end of the junction does not line up with germline, which may come from a read error. The chain links TRBV6-1 to TRBJ2-1; 9 bases match TRBD1. CDR3 size: 15 residues. CDR1 and CDR2 (germline): MNHNS, SASEGT. The CDR3 reads CAGSEETGGPYEQFF. In nucleotides, the CDR3 is TGTGCCGGCAGTGAAGAAACAGGGGGCCCCTACGAGCAGTTCTTC.